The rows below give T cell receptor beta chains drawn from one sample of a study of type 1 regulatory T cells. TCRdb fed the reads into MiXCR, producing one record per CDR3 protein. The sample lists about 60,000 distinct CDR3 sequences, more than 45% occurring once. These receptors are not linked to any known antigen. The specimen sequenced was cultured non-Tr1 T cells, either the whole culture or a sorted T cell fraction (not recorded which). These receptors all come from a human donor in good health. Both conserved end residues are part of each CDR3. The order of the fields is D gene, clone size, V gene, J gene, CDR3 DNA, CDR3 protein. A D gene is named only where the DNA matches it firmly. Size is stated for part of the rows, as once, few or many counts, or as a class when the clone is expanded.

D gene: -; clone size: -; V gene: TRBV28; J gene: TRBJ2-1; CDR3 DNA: TGTGCCAGTCGCCCAGATTACAATGAGCAGTTCTTC; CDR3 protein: CASRPDYNEQFF
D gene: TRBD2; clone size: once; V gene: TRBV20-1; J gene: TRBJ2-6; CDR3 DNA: TGCAGTGCTAGAATGGGGAGGGGCTCTGGGGCCAACGTCCTGACTTTC; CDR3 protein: CSARMGRGSGANVLTF
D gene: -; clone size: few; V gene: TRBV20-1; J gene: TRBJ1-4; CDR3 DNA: TGCAGTGCTAGACTGCCAGGGATGCGGAATGATGAAAAACTGTTTTTT; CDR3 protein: CSARLPGMRNDEKLFF
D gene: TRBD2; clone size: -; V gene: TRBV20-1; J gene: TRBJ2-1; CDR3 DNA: TGCAGTGCTTGGGACCCTAGCGGGGGTCTAGGAAATGAGCAGTTCTTC; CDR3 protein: CSAWDPSGGLGNEQFF
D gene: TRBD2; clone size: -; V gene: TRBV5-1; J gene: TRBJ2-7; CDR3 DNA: TGCGCCAGCAGCTTGGTTGGGCGGGGGAACTACGAGCAGTACTTC; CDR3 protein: CASSLVGRGNYEQYF
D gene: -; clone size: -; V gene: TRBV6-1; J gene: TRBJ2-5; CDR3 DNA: TGTGCCAGCAGTGAAGGGAAGACCCAGTACTTC; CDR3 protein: CASSEGKTQYF
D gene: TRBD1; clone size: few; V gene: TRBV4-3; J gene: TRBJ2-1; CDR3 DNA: TGCGCCAGCAGCCAGCGACAGGGGAATGAGCAGTTCTTC; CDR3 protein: CASSQRQGNEQFF
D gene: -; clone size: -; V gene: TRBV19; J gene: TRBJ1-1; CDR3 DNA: TGTGCCAGTAGTATCGAGTTGCGACTGAACACTGAAGCTTTCTTT; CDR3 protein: CASSIELRLNTEAFF
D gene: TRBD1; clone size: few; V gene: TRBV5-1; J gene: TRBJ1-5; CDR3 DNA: TGCGCCAGCAGCGAAGGGACAGGGGGCGGGCAGCCCCAGCATTTT; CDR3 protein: CASSEGTGGGQPQHF
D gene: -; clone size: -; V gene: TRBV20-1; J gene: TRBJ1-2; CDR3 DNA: TGCAGTGCTAGTGCGACAGGAACCAACTATGGCTACACCTTC; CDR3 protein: CSASATGTNYGYTF
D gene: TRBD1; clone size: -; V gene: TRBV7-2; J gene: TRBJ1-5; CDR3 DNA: TGTGCCAGCAGCGCAAACAGGGGGCGCGGTCAGCCCCAGCATTTT; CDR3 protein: CASSANRGRGQPQHF
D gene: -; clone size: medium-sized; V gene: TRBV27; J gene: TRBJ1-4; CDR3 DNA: TGTGCCAGCAGCCACGGGACATATGAAAAACTGTTTTTT; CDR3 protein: CASSHGTYEKLFF
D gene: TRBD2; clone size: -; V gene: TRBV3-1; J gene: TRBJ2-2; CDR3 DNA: TGTGCCAGCAGCCCCCAACAGCGGGGGAGCGGGGAGCTGTTTTTT; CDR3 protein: CASSPQQRGSGELFF
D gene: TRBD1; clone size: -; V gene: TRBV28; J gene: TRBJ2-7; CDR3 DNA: TGTGCCACCATATCCCGGGACAGGGCCTGGGAGCAGTACTTC; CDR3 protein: CATISRDRAWEQYF
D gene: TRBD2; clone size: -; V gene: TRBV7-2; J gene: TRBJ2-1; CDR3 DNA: TGTGCCAGCATCCTAAGCGGGGGGGATGAGCAGTTCTTC; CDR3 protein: CASILSGGDEQFF
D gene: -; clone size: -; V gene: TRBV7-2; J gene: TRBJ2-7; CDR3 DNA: TGTGCCAGCGGCAGGGACTACGAGCAGTACTTC; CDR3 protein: CASGRDYEQYF
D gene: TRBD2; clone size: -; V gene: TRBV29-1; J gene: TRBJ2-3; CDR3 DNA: TGCAGCGGGGGACTAGCGGCAGATACGCAGTATTTT; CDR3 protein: CSGGLAADTQYF
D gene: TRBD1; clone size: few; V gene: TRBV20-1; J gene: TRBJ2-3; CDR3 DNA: TGCAGTGCACACAGGGGGCTCGGCACAGATACGCAGTATTTT; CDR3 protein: CSAHRGLGTDTQYF
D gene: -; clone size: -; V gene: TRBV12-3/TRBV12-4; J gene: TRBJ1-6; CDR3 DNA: TGTGCCAGCAGTTTAACCATGACTAATTCACCCCTCCACTTT; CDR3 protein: CASSLTMTNSPLHF
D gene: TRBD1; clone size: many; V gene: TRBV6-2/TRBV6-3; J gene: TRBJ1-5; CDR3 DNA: TGTGCCAGCAATGATTGGGGACAGAAAAATCAGCCCCAGCATTTT; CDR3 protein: CASNDWGQKNQPQHF
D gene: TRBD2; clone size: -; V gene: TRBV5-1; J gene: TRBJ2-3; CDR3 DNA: TGCGCCAGCAGCCCTTCAGCGGGGTCAGGCACAGATACGCAGTATTTT; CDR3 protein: CASSPSAGSGTDTQYF
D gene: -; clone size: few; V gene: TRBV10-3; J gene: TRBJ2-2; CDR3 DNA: TGTGCCTCAGCCGGGCGAATGAACACCGGGGAGCTGTTTTTT; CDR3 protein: CASAGRMNTGELFF
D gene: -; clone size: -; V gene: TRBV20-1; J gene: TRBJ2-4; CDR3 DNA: TGCAGTGCTAGAGTCGACGCCTTAGGAGCTAAAAACATTCAGTACTTC; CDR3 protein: CSARVDALGAKNIQYF
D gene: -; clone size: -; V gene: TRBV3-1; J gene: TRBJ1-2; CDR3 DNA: TGTGCCAGCAGCCATTCTGACAGGACCTATGGCTACACCTTC; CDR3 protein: CASSHSDRTYGYTF
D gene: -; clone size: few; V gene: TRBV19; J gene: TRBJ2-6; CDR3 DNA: TGTGCCAGTAAAAGGGGGGGGTTCTCTGGGGCCAACGTCCTGACTTTC; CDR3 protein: CASKRGGFSGANVLTF
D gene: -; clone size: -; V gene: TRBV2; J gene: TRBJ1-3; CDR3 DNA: TGTGCCAGCAGTGAATGGGGTTCGCTCTCTGGAAACACCATATATTTT; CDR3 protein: CASSEWGSLSGNTIYF
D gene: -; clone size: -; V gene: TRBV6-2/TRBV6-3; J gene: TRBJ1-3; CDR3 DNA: TGTGCCAGCAGTTACTCGCCCGGGTCTGGAAACACCATATATTTT; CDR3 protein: CASSYSPGSGNTIYF
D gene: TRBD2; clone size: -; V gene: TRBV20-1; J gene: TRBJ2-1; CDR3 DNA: TGCAGTGCCCCAACTAGCGGGGGGAACAATGAGCAGTTCTTC; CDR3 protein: CSAPTSGGNNEQFF
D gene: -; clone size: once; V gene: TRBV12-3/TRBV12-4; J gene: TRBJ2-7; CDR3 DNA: TGTGCCAGCAGTCAGCGGTACGAGCAGTACTTC; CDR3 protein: CASSQRYEQYF
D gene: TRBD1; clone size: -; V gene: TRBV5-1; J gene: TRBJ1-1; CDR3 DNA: TGCGCCAGCAGCCCAGCACAGGGGAGGGACACTGAAGCTTTCTTT; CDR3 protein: CASSPAQGRDTEAFF
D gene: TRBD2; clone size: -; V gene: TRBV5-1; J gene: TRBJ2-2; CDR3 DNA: TGCGCCAGCAGCTTGGACCTAGCGGGGGCGAACACCGGGGAGCTGTTTTTT; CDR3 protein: CASSLDLAGANTGELFF
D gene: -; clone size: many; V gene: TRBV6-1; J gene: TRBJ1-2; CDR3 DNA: TGTGCCAGCAGCCTAGGGTCCACCCTTTCTAACTATGGCTACACCTTC; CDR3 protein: CASSLGSTLSNYGYTF
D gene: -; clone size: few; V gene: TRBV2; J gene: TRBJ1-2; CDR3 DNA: TGTGCCAGCAGTGATCAGGGGTACTATGGCTACACCTTC; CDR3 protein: CASSDQGYYGYTF
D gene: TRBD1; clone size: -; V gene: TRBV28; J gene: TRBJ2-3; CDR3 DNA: TGTGCCACTACGGACAGGGAAAGCACAGATACGCAGTATTTT; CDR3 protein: CATTDRESTDTQYF
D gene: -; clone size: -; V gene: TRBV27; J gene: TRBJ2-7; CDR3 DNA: TGTGCCAGCAGTTCAGGCACACTCCGAACCTACGAGCAGTACTTC; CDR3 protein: CASSSGTLRTYEQYF
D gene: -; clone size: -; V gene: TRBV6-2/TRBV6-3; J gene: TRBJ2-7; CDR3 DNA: TGTGCCAGCAGTTACAGTCGGGGCACAGTTCTCCACGAGCAGTACTTC; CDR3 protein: CASSYSRGTVLHEQYF
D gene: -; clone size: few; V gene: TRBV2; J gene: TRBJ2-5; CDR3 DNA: TGTGCCAGCAGTCGTGGGGCCTCGGAGACCCAGTACTTC; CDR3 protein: CASSRGASETQYF
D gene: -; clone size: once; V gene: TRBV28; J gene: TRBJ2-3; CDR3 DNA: TGTGCCAGCATCCATAGCCTAGGTGGCGGAACCACAGATACGCAGTATTTT; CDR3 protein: CASIHSLGGGTTDTQYF
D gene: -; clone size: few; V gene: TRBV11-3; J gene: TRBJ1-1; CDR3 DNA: TGTGCCAGCAGCTTAGTAAGGTCACAGTCCCGAGCTTTCTTT; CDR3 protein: CASSLVRSQSRAFF
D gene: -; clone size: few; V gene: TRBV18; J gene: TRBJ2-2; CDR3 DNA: TGTGCCAGCTCACCTTTAAAGACAGGCGCGAACACCGGGGAGCTGTTTTTT; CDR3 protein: CASSPLKTGANTGELFF
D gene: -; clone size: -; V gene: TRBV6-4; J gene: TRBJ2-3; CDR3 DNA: TGTGCCAGCAGTGACTCGGGGGTAAAACGGGATACGCAGTATTTT; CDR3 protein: CASSDSGVKRDTQYF
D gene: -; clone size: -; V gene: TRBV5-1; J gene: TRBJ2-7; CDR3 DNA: TGCGCCAGCAGCCCCTACGAGCAGTACTTC; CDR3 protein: CASSPYEQYF
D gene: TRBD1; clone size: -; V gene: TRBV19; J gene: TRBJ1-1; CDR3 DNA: TGTGCCAGTAAACAGGGGGCGAGGAACACTGAAGCTTTCTTT; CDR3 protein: CASKQGARNTEAFF
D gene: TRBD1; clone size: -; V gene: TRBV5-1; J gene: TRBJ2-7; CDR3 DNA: TGCGCCAGGGGGGGGACAGGGGGCTACGAGCAGTACTTC; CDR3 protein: CARGGTGGYEQYF
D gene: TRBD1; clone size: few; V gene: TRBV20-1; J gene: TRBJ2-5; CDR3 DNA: TGCAGTGCTAGGGCCGGGACAGGCCAAGAGACCCAGTACTTC; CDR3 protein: CSARAGTGQETQYF
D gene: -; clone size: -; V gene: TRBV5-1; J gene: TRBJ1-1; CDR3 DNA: TGCGCCAGCAGCTTGGCCGGGCAGGGAAGTAGGACTTTCTTT; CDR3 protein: CASSLAGQGSRTFF
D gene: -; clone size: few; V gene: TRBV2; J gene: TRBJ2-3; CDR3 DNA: TGTGCCAGCAGTGAAATCACGCAGAGCACAGATACGCAGTATTTT; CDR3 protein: CASSEITQSTDTQYF
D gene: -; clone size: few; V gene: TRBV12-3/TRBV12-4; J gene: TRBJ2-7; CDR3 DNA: TGTGCCAGCAGTTTATGGGGGACGAACGACTACGAGCAGTACTTC; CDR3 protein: CASSLWGTNDYEQYF
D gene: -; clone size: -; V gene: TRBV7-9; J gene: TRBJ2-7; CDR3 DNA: TGTGCCAGCAGCAGGTCGGACTACGAGCAGTACTTC; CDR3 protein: CASSRSDYEQYF
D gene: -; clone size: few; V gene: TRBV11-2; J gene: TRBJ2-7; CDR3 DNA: TGTGCCAGCAGCGAGGGCAGGGTCTACGAGCAGTACTTC; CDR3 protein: CASSEGRVYEQYF
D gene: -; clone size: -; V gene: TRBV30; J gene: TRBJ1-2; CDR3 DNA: TGTGCCTGGAGTAAGGGGACCTATGGCTACACCTTC; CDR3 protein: CAWSKGTYGYTF
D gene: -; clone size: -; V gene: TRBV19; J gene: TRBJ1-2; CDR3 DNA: TGTGCCAGTAGTATAGAAGGGCCCAGGCGGCAGGGCGGTGGCTACACCTTC; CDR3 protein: CASSIEGPRRQGGGYTF
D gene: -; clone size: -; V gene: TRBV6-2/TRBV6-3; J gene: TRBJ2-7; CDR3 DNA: TGTGCCAGCAGTCCGGAGTCTACCCGGAGTTACTACGAGCAGTACTTC; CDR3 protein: CASSPESTRSYYEQYF
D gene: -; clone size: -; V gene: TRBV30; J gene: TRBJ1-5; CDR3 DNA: TGTGCCTGGAGTGTAGCCCGGAATCAGCCCCAGCATTTT; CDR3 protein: CAWSVARNQPQHF
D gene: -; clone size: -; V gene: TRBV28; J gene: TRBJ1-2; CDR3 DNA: TGTGCCAGCAGTCCCCCCTGGAGGGCGTGGGGCTACACCTTC; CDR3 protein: CASSPPWRAWGYTF